This TCR beta chain was identified in a study of blood T cell repertoires in COVID-19. Germline V gene sequence: CDR1 SGHRS, CDR2 YFSETQ. The CDR3 has 16 amino acids. V lost 2 bases, J lost 1 base, and 3 bases stayed unmatched. Only in-frame clones appear in the TCRdb table, and some are missing; sequencing was by immunoSEQ multiplex PCR. This table holds tens of thousands of clones, about 83% found once. The sample comprised peripheral blood. The chain combines TRBV5-1 with TRBJ2-3; 11 nucleotides match TRBD2. This clonotype was sampled from a woman of 80 years or more with acute or convalescent COVID-19. This chain's CDR3 is CASSFGTSGRTDTQYF. The CDR3 nucleotides are TGCGCCAGCAGCTTTGGGACTAGCGGTCGCACAGATACGCAGTATTTT.